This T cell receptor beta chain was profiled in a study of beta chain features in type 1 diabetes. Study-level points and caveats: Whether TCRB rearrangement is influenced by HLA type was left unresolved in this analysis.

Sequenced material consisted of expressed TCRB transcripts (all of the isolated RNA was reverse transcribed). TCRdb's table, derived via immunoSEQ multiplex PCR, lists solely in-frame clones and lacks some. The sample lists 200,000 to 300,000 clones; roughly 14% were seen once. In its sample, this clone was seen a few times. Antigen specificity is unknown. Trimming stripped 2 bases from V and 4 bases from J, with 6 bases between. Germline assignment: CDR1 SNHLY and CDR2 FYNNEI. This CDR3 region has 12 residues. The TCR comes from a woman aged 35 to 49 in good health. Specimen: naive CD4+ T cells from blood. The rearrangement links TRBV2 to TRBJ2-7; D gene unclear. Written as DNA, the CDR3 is TGTGCCAGCAGTGAATCTAGGTACGAGCAGTACTTC. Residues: CASSESRYEQYF.